These 30 T cell receptor beta chains were all obtained from the same sample, sequenced in a study of blood T cell repertoires in COVID-19. Sequencing used immunoSEQ multiplex PCR; TCRdb keeps in-frame clones, though not all of them. Of 130,000 to 150,000 clones in the sample, around four fifths were seen once. Sample: peripheral blood. All receptors derive from a woman aged 40 to 50 with active or convalescent COVID-19.

Here the CDR3 DNA reads TGTGCCAGCAGGTCCTACAGCGGCCACGAGCAGTACTTC. Amino acid sequence: CASRSYSGHEQYF. The chain uses TRBV12-3 or TRBV12-4 and TRBJ2-7; D perhaps matches TRBD2 (5 bases). This CDR3 spans 13 amino acids. Trimming took 6 bases from V and 5 from J, leaving 14 bases between them.

This chain links TRBV19 with TRBJ2-2, with TRBD1 identical over 7 bases. Germline V gene lookup returns CDR1 LNHDA and CDR2 SQIVND (reference sequence). CDR3 length: 14 residues. V shed 8 bases, J shed 3 bases, and the junction held 6 bases outside the gene matches. CDR3 coding DNA: TGTGCCAGTCGGACAGGCCGGGACACCGGGGAGCTGTTTTTT. This sequence encodes CASRTGRDTGELFF.

V usage is TRBV28 and J usage is TRBJ2-1; TRBD2 agrees at 11 bases. The trim removed 3 bases at V and 5 bases at J, leaving 3 bases unmatched. This CDR3 comprises 15 residues. CDR1 is MDHEN and CDR2 is SYDVKM in the germline V gene. The CDR3 spells CASSFQGLADNEQFF. CDR3 coding DNA: TGTGCCAGCAGTTTTCAGGGACTAGCGGACAATGAGCAGTTCTTC. The variable domain in full, with the rest retrieved from reference TRBV28 and TRBJ2-1, is DVKVTQSSRYLVKRTGEKVFLECVQDMDHENMFWYRQDPGLGLRLIYFSYDVKMKEKGDIPEGYSVSREKKERFSLILESASTNQTSMYLCASSFQGLADNEQFFGPGTRLTVL.

The chain recombines TRBV5-1 with TRBJ1-4; D is ambiguous. Germline V lookup: CDR1 SGHRS, CDR2 YFSETQ. This CDR3 region has 14 residues. The V and J ends lost 3 bases and 8 bases respectively, with 14 bases between them. CDR3 DNA: TGCGCCAGCAGCTCTCGACCCACGGGGGAAAAACTGTTTTTT. It specifies CASSSRPTGEKLFF.

The DNA of the CDR3 is TGTGCCAGCAGCTTACAAGGCGGGTTGAGCACAGATACGCAGTATTTT. This translates into CASSLQGGLSTDTQYF. The chain has TRBV7-2 and TRBJ2-3, with D maybe TRBD2 (5 bases). CDR1 SGHTA and CDR2 FQGNSA come from the germline V gene. V lost 2 bases and J lost 0, with 12 bases in between. This CDR3 has 16 residues.

The V call is TRBV5-6, the J call TRBJ2-7; D is unresolved. V was pared by 0 bases and J by 3 bases, with 10 bases between. The CDR3 loop spans 14 amino acids. Germline V lookup: CDR1 SGHDT, CDR2 YYEEEE. The CDR3 DNA reads as TGTGCCAGCAGCTTGGGGCACGTCGTCTACGAGCAGTACTTC. This encodes CASSLGHVVYEQYF.

The gene calls are TRBV5-1 and TRBJ2-3, with TRBD1 matching 7 bases. The J segment lost 4 bases and the V segment lost 9 bases, leaving 8 bases of the junction unmatched. The CDR3 runs to 13 residues. The germline gives CDR1 SGHRS, CDR2 YFSETQ. In nucleotides, the CDR3 is TGCGCCACCCGGGACAGCTCCCCAGATACGCAGTATTTT. The encoded protein is CATRDSSPDTQYF.

This clone was found a few times. The chain joins TRBV6-6 to TRBJ2-3; 10 nucleotides line up with TRBD2. Germline CDR1 reads MNHNY; CDR2 reads SVGAGI (reference sequence). V trimming: 5 bases; J trimming: 3 bases; junction bases outside the gene matches: 5. The CDR3 consists of 15 residues. The CDR3 nucleotides read TGTGCCAGCAGTGTAAGCGGGAGGGGGACAGATACGCAGTATTTT. Protein product: CASSVSGRGTDTQYF.

The chain joins TRBV18 to TRBJ1-2; D is ambiguous. CDR3 length: 16 amino acids. V dropped 4 bases and J dropped 0 bases, with 15 bases sitting between them. Germline V gene lookup returns CDR1 KGHSH and CDR2 LQKENI. The CDR3 reads CASSQGRRDPNYGYTF. CDR3 bases: TGTGCCAGCTCACAAGGCCGACGGGATCCTAACTATGGCTACACCTTC.

This chain's CDR3 is CASSLSQQGGGQPQHF. In nucleotides, the CDR3 is TGTGCCAGCAGTTTATCGCAACAGGGCGGTGGTCAGCCCCAGCATTTT. This chain joins TRBV27 and TRBJ1-5, with a weak D call TRBD1 (6 bases). V was shortened by 0 bases and J by 6 bases, with 15 bases between the two germline ends. Germline lookup yields CDR1 MNHEY and CDR2 SMNVEV (reference sequence). The CDR3 sequence is 16 residues long.

V and J are TRBV11-1 and TRBJ2-7; TRBD1 is a possible D gene (6 bases). Per the germline V gene, CDR1 is SGHAT and CDR2 is FQDESV (reference sequence). V was trimmed by 5 bases and J by 6 bases, leaving 20 bases between them. This CDR3 contains 15 residues. CDR3 sequence: CASSLNIQGSGEQYF. CDR3 coding DNA: TGTGCCAGCAGCCTCAACATTCAGGGGTCCGGCGAGCAGTACTTC.

This clone was observed once. The chain has TRBV6-1 and TRBJ1-1; no clear D gene. V lost 0 bases and J 6 bases, leaving 11 bases between the germline ends. The CDR3 spans 14 residues. Germline V gives CDR1 MNHNS, CDR2 SASEGT. The CDR3 coding sequence is TGTGCCAGCAGTGAAGCCGTGAGAACGGCTGAAGCTTTCTTT. Translation: CASSEAVRTAEAFF.

The chain employs TRBV19 and TRBJ2-1; 10 bases line up with TRBD2. Germline V gene sequence: CDR1 LNHDA, CDR2 SQIVND (reference sequence). Trimming took 1 base from V and 6 from J; bases not matched to a gene: 9. The CDR3 sequence is 17 residues long. In DNA, the CDR3 is TGTGCCAGTAGTATAGGGTCGGGAGCGGGGGGGATCAATGAGCAGTTCTTC. This sequence encodes CASSIGSGAGGINEQFF.

The chain has TRBV16 and TRBJ1-2; 7 positions agree with TRBD1. The germline V gene encodes CDR1 KGHSY and CDR2 FQNENV. The CDR3 is 17 amino acids. The ends lost 7 bases at V and 4 bases at J; junction bases unmatched: 18. CDR3 sequence: CASNTIPANRGVYGYTF. The CDR3 DNA is TGTGCCAGCAACACAATCCCCGCGAACAGGGGCGTCTATGGCTACACCTTC.

This clone was picked up one time. This chain connects TRBV25-1 to TRBJ1-1; D gene ambiguous. This CDR3 is built from 15 residues. Germline assignment: CDR1 MGHDK and CDR2 SYGVNS. The V end was cut by 5 bases, the J end by 4 bases, with 17 bases between. The CDR3 sequence: CASSPLLGPFTEAFF. The CDR3 nucleotides are TGTGCCAGCAGTCCCCTCCTGGGCCCGTTCACTGAAGCTTTCTTT.

The DNA of the CDR3 is TGTGCCAGCAGTCGTGACACCTTAAATGAAAAACTGTTTTTT. Protein: CASSRDTLNEKLFF. V is TRBV28 and J is TRBJ1-4; no definite D call. Germline CDR1 is MDHEN and CDR2 is SYDVKM. Trimming left V 5 bases short and J 5 bases short, with 12 bases between. The CDR3 consists of 14 residues.

V and J are TRBV28 and TRBJ1-1, with D perhaps TRBD1 (6 bases). The V end lost 6 bases, the J end lost 5 bases, and 19 bases lay between the germline ends. The CDR3 has 15 amino acids. Per germline, CDR1 MDHEN and CDR2 SYDVKM. The CDR3 protein is CASSRSGGRWTEAFF. The CDR3 bases are TGTGCCAGCAGCCGCTCCGGGGGGCGGTGGACTGAAGCTTTCTTT.

V gene TRBV19 combines with J gene TRBJ1-2, with TRBD1 identical over 9 bases. The germline gives CDR1 LNHDA, CDR2 SQIVND (reference sequence). This CDR3 is 13 amino acids long. Germline trimming cut 3 bases from V and 5 bases from J; bases unmatched to any gene: 1. As DNA, the CDR3 is TGTGCCAGTAGTATCGGGACAGGGTATGGCTACACCTTC. Protein: CASSIGTGYGYTF.

V usage is TRBV9 and J usage is TRBJ2-5; the match to TRBD2 covers 7 bases. The J segment lost 3 bases and the V segment lost 1 base, leaving 6 bases of the junction unmatched. CDR3 length equals 15 residues. Germline CDR1 is SGDLS and CDR2 is YYNGEE. The CDR3: CASSVSTSAKETQYF. The CDR3 DNA sequence: TGTGCCAGCAGCGTATCAACTAGCGCAAAAGAGACCCAGTACTTC.

The gene calls are TRBV29-1 and TRBJ1-3; perhaps TRBD1 as D (5 bases). From germline, CDR1 is SQVTM and CDR2 ANQGSEA. The germline V and J ends were trimmed by 7 bases and 4 bases, with 17 bases remaining between them. The CDR3 is made up of 14 amino acids. CDR3 residues: CSATWAGRGNTIYF. The DNA of the CDR3 is TGCAGCGCCACCTGGGCGGGACGAGGAAACACCATATATTTT.

The chain joins TRBV27 to TRBJ1-5; 9 positions agree with TRBD1. The CDR3 is 15 amino acids. V was pared by 4 bases and J by 7 bases, with 8 bases of the junction left unmatched. Per germline, CDR1 MNHEY and CDR2 SMNVEV (reference sequence). The CDR3 region is CASSWTGASGQPQHF. The CDR3 DNA is TGTGCCAGCAGTTGGACAGGGGCGTCAGGGCAGCCCCAGCATTTT.

This clone was detected ten times or more. J is TRBJ1-6 and V is TRBV3-1 (or the pseudogene TRBV3-2), with D unresolved. This CDR3 is built from 14 residues. Germline V lookup: CDR1 LGHDT, CDR2 YNNKEL (reference sequence). The ends were cut back, 1 base at V and 5 bases at J, with 6 bases in the middle. The CDR3 loop is CASSQVRDNSPLHF. CDR3 in DNA: TGTGCCAGCAGCCAAGTACGGGATAATTCACCCCTCCACTTT.

The J gene is TRBJ1-2, the V gene TRBV14; 9 bases align to TRBD1. The CDR3 consists of 18 residues. Per germline, CDR1 SGHDN and CDR2 FVKESK. V gave up 3 bases and J gave up 4 bases; unmatched junction bases: 15. For the CDR3, the DNA is TGTGCCAGCAGCCAGAGAGCTGACTACAGGGGGCAACGCTATGGCTACACCTTC. Amino acids: CASSQRADYRGQRYGYTF.

The chain employs TRBV6-5 and TRBJ1-1, with TRBD1 matching over 8 bases. Losses at the gene ends were 10 bases for V and 2 bases for J; bases not matched to a gene: 3. Germline CDR1 is MNHEY and CDR2 is SVGAGI. The CDR3 totals 12 residues. This CDR3 is CATGQGNTEAFF. The CDR3 bases are TGTGCCACCGGACAGGGCAACACTGAAGCTTTCTTT.

This clone came up a few times. This chain links TRBV9 with TRBJ1-2; 12 bases fit TRBD1. The germline V gene has CDR1 SGDLS and CDR2 YYNGEE. The CDR3 is 14 amino acids. V was pared by 4 bases and J by 6 bases, with 4 bases of the junction left unmatched. This CDR3 is CASSSGQGADGYTF. DNA for the CDR3: TGTGCCAGCAGCTCGGGACAGGGGGCGGATGGCTACACCTTC.

CDR3 in amino acids: CSASGLNYSYEQYF. CDR3 DNA: TGCAGTGCTAGTGGGCTGAATTACTCCTACGAGCAGTACTTC. V and J are TRBV20-1 and TRBJ2-7; no clear D. V lost 3 bases and J 0 bases, leaving 12 bases between the germline ends. Germline CDR1 reads DFQATT; CDR2 reads SNEGSKA (reference sequence). The CDR3 is 14 residues long.

This sequence joins TRBV7-2 and TRBJ2-7; 11 bases align to TRBD1. This CDR3 comprises 15 residues. After removal of 5 bases from V and 6 bases from J, the junction contained 9 bases not matched to a gene. CDR1 is SGHTA, CDR2 FQGNSA, per germline. CDR3 in DNA: TGTGCCAGCAGCCCAGGGACAGGGGGTGTGATCGAGCAGTACTTC. The encoded protein is CASSPGTGGVIEQYF.

The rearrangement links TRBV28 to TRBJ2-5; possible D gene TRBD1, 5 bases. Germline V gives CDR1 MDHEN, CDR2 SYDVKM. This CDR3 has 12 amino acids. The V end was cut by 8 bases, the J end by 9 bases, with 16 bases between. The CDR3 reads CASQRGTRAQYF. The CDR3 DNA follows: TGTGCCAGCCAAAGGGGTACAAGGGCCCAGTACTTC.

The rearrangement uses TRBV7-2 and TRBJ1-4; 9 nucleotides align to TRBD1. Germline CDR1 and CDR2: SGHTA and FQGNSA. Germline trimming cut 5 bases from V and 10 bases from J; bases unmatched to any gene: 11. The CDR3 is 15 amino acids. CDR3 loop: CASSAHLQGARKLFF. CDR3 DNA: TGTGCCAGCAGCGCACACCTACAGGGGGCCCGAAAACTGTTTTTT.

The rearrangement joins TRBV6-1 to TRBJ2-1, with 10 nucleotides matching TRBD2. This CDR3 comprises 17 residues. Germline loops: CDR1 MNHNS, CDR2 SASEGT. Trimming took 3 bases from V and 9 from J; bases not matched to a gene: 14. CDR3 sequence: CASSEKILAGINGEQFF. The CDR3 nucleotides are TGTGCCAGCAGTGAGAAGATACTAGCGGGGATAAATGGTGAGCAGTTCTTC.